This TCR beta chain was profiled in a study of monozygotic twins with inflammatory bowel disease. Study-wide findings and caveats: The data offered no way to tell different T cell subtypes apart. Support was lacking for any single strong IBD-associated signal or clonotype.

Details on this clonotype: What it recognizes is unknown.

TCRdb re-called the 5' RACE reads; every CDR3 protein appears as one record, without DNA. The sample holds some 89,000 distinct CDR3 sequences. The CDR3 is 17 amino acids. Sequencing was done on a sample of blood. The rearrangement links TRBV12-3 or TRBV12-4 to TRBJ2-7; lacking DNA, the TRBD1 call made by TCRdb goes unchecked. The source is a human donor with ulcerative colitis or Crohn's disease, or a healthy co-twin of an affected twin (not recorded which). The CDR3 is CASSPTTGGDKSYEQYF.